What follows is one T cell receptor beta chain and its context. Trimming cost V 6 bases and J 2 bases; bases outside gene matches: 7. The CDR3 sequence is 16 residues long. The germline V gene encodes CDR1 KGHSH and CDR2 LQKENI. The assay was immunoSEQ multiplex PCR, and TCRdb's table has in-frame clones only and misses some. This table has roughly 120,000 clones, over 90% appearing once. This sample is part of a study of control samples from healthy donors and cancer patients. This chain connects TRBV18 to TRBJ2-3; 11 nucleotides align to TRBD2. Sequencing was performed on blood. The sequence came from a man under 40 in good health. The CDR3 nucleotides are TGTGCCAGCTCCCCCTTAGCGGGGGGGTTCACAGATACGCAGTATTTT. Its translation is CASSPLAGGFTDTQYF.